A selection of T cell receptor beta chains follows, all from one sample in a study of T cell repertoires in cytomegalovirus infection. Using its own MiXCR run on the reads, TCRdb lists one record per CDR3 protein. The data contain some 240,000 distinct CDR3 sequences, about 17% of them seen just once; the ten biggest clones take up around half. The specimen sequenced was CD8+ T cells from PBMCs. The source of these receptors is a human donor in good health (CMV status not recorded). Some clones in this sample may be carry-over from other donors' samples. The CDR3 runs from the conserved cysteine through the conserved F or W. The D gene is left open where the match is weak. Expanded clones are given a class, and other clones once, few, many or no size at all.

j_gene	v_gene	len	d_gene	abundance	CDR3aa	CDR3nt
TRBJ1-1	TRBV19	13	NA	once	CASSFDRYTEAFF	TGTGCCAGTAGTTTCGACAGATACACTGAAGCTTTCTTT
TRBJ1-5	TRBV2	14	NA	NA	CASSPDRNDQPQHF	TGTGCCAGCTCGCCCGACAGAAACGATCAGCCCCAGCATTTT
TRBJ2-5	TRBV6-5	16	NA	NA	CASSQPGHLYQETQYF	TGTGCCAGCAGCCAGCCGGGACACCTGTACCAAGAGACCCAGTACTTC
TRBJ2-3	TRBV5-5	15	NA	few	CASSVDSTYTDTQYF	TGTGCCAGCAGCGTGGACAGTACTTACACAGATACGCAGTATTTT
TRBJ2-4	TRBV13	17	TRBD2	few	CASSPRVTSGQKNIQYF	TGTGCCAGCAGCCCCCGGGTGACTAGCGGACAAAAAAACATTCAGTACTTC
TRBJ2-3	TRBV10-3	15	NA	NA	CAISAVGGPGDTQYF	TGTGCCATCAGTGCTGTCGGGGGGCCGGGAGATACGCAGTATTTT
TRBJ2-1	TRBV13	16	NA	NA	CASSPDGTGSYNEQFF	TGTGCCAGCAGCCCAGACGGGACTGGATCCTACAATGAGCAGTTCTTC
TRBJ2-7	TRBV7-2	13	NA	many	CASSLPPSYEQYF	TGTGCCAGCAGCTTACCCCCTTCTTACGAGCAGTACTTC
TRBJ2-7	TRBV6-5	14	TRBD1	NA	CASSSWDRVDEQYF	TGTGCCAGCAGTTCCTGGGACAGGGTGGACGAGCAGTACTTC
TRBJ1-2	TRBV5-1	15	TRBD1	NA	CASSSGQGDNYGYTF	TGCGCCAGCAGCTCGGGACAGGGGGATAACTATGGCTACACCTTC
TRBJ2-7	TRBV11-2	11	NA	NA	CASSLVHEQYF	TGTGCCAGCAGCTTAGTACACGAGCAGTACTTC
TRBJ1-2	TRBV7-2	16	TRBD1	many	CASSSLPRDRFFGYTF	TGTGCCAGCAGCTCCCTCCCCCGGGACAGGTTTTTTGGCTACACCTTC
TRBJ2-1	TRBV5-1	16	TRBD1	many	CASSWTRTGDYNEQFF	TGCGCCAGCAGCTGGACTCGGACAGGGGATTACAATGAGCAGTTCTTC
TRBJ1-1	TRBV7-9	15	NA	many	CASSPAGGMNTEAFF	TGTGCCAGCAGCCCAGCGGGGGGGATGAACACTGAAGCTTTCTTT
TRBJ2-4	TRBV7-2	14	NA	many	CASSLEAPRGIQYF	TGTGCCAGCAGCTTAGAGGCGCCGCGGGGCATTCAGTACTTC
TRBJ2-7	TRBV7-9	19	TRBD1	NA	CASTTSGTGSFPPIYEQYF	TGTGCCAGCACCACGTCCGGGACAGGGTCTTTTCCCCCTATCTACGAGCAGTACTTC
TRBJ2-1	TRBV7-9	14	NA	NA	CASSFNGVDNEQFF	TGTGCCAGCAGCTTCAACGGGGTCGACAATGAGCAGTTCTTC
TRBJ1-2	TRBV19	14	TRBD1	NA	CASSVGTVANGYTF	TGTGCCAGTAGTGTCGGGACAGTCGCTAATGGCTACACCTTC
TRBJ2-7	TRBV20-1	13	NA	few	CSARVGTAYEQYF	TGCAGTGCTAGAGTTGGGACTGCCTACGAGCAGTACTTC
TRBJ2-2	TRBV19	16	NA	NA	CASSGPGARRTGELFF	TGTGCCAGTAGTGGGCCAGGGGCTAGGCGGACCGGGGAGCTGTTTTTT
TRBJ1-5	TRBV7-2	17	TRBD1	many	CASSPDRGLGRVQPQHF	TGTGCCAGCAGCCCCGACAGGGGTCTAGGCAGGGTTCAGCCCCAGCATTTT
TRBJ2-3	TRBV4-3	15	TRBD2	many	CASSRGLAPGDTQYF	TGCGCCAGCAGCCGTGGACTAGCGCCGGGTGATACGCAGTATTTT
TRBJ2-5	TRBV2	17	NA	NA	CASSDGEGLPSQETQYF	TGTGCCAGCAGTGATGGAGAGGGGCTGCCTTCCCAAGAGACCCAGTACTTC
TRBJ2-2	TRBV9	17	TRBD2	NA	CASSVDLAGAYTGELFF	TGTGCCAGCAGCGTAGATCTAGCGGGGGCCTACACCGGGGAGCTGTTTTTT
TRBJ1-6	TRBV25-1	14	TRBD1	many	CASSWDRANSPLHF	TGTGCCAGCAGCTGGGACAGGGCTAATTCACCCCTCCACTTT
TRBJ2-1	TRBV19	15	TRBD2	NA	CASSISSGGEDEQFF	TGTGCCAGTAGTATTTCTAGCGGGGGGGAGGATGAGCAGTTCTTC
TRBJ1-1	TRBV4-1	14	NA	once	CASSHARGNTEAFF	TGCGCCAGCAGCCACGCTCGCGGGAACACTGAAGCTTTCTTT
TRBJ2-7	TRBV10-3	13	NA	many	CAISPDRSYEQYF	TGTGCCATCAGTCCGGACAGATCCTACGAGCAGTACTTC
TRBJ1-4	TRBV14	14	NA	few	CASSQQGWSEKLFF	TGTGCCAGCAGCCAACAGGGATGGAGTGAAAAACTGTTTTTT
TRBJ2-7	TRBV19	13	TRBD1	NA	CASSVGQGYEQYF	TGTGCCAGTAGTGTGGGACAGGGCTACGAGCAGTACTTC
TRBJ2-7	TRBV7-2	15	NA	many	CASSPGLGGPYEQYF	TGTGCCAGCAGCCCGGGACTCGGTGGTCCCTACGAGCAGTACTTC
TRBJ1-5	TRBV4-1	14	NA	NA	CASSQGGNNQPQHF	TGCGCCAGCAGCCAAGGCGGAAATAATCAGCCCCAGCATTTT
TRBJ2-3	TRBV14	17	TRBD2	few	CASSQEGTSASTDTQYF	TGTGCCAGCAGCCAGGAAGGTACTAGCGCGTCCACAGATACGCAGTATTTT
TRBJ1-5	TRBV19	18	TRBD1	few	CASTATDRAESGNQPQHF	TGTGCCAGTACCGCCACCGACAGGGCTGAGAGCGGCAATCAGCCCCAGCATTTT
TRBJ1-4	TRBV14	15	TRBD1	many	CASSRGTGINEKLFF	TGTGCCAGCAGCCGAGGGACAGGGATTAATGAAAAACTGTTTTTT
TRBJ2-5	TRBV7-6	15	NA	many	CASSLVPGNGETQYF	TGTGCCAGCAGCTTAGTCCCGGGGAACGGAGAGACCCAGTACTTC
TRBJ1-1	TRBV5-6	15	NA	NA	CASSLTGTLNTEAFF	TGTGCCAGCAGCTTAACCGGGACGCTGAACACTGAAGCTTTCTTT
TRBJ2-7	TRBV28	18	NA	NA	CASSSILDRRIPTGEQYF	TGTGCCAGCAGTTCAATACTCGACCGGCGGATCCCTACTGGGGAGCAGTACTTC
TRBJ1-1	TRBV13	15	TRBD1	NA	CASSLRDRLNTEAFF	TGTGCCAGCAGCTTAAGGGACAGACTGAACACTGAAGCTTTCTTT
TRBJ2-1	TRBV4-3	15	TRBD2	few	CASSQGGLASNEQFF	TGCGCCAGCAGCCAGGGGGGACTAGCAAGCAATGAGCAGTTCTTC
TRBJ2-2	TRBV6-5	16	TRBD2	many	CASSTPGLAGIGELFF	TGTGCCAGCAGTACGCCGGGACTAGCGGGTATCGGGGAGCTGTTTTTT
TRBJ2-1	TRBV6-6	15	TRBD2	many	CASSWTSGGENEQFF	TGTGCCAGCAGTTGGACTAGCGGGGGGGAGAATGAGCAGTTCTTC
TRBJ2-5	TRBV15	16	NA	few	CATSRAHINREETQYF	TGTGCCACCAGCAGAGCGCATATTAACAGAGAAGAGACCCAGTACTTC
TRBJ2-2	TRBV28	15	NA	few	CASSLFSEGTGELFF	TGTGCCAGCAGTTTATTTAGTGAGGGCACCGGGGAGCTGTTTTTT
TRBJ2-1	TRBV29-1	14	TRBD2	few	CSAVPRGGRYEQFF	TGCAGCGCTGTCCCCCGGGGGGGTAGATATGAGCAGTTCTTC
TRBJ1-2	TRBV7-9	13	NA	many	CASSQASSYGYTF	TGTGCCAGCAGTCAAGCGTCCTCCTATGGCTACACCTTC